One and the same sample provided the 10 T cell receptor beta chains below, sequenced in a study of blood T cell repertoires in COVID-19. Repertoires were generated with immunoSEQ multiplex PCR, while TCRdb's copy carries only in-frame clones and drops some. The top ten clones hold just over 2.5% of a sample with 230,000 or so clones, approximately 90% of them seen once. Sample: PBMCs or T cells enriched from blood (not recorded which). The receptors derive from a woman aged 25 to 39 who had recovered from COVID-19.

V is TRBV5-8 and J is TRBJ1-2; TRBD1 aligns across 8 bases. Germline V lookup: CDR1 SGHTS, CDR2 YDEGEE. After removal of 4 bases from V and 4 bases from J, the junction contained 9 bases not matched to a gene. This CDR3 has 15 amino acids. The CDR3 protein is CASSRDRPRGYGYTF. The CDR3 nucleotides read TGTGCCAGCAGCCGGGACAGGCCCAGAGGCTATGGCTACACCTTC. Full variable domain (missing parts from reference TRBV5-8 and TRBJ1-2): EAGVTQSPTHLIKTRGQQATLRCSPISGHTSVYWYQQALGLGLQFLLWYDEGEERNRGNFPPRFSGRQFPNYSSELNVNALELEDSALYLCASSRDRPRGYGYTFGSGTRLTVV.

This clone has just one count. This chain links TRBV7-9 with TRBJ2-5; TRBD2 matches at 9 bases. The V gene's germline CDR1 is SEHNR and CDR2 FQNEAQ (reference sequence). J was trimmed by 1 base and V by 0 bases; bases with no gene match: 3. The CDR3 has 16 residues. The CDR3 loop is CASSLAGTSPQETQYF. CDR3 coding DNA: TGTGCCAGCAGCTTAGCCGGGACTAGCCCCCAAGAGACCCAGTACTTC.

This clone was seen only a few times. The V call is TRBV19, the J call TRBJ1-2; D is perhaps TRBD1 (6 bases). From germline, CDR1 is LNHDA and CDR2 SQIVND (reference sequence). The CDR3 is made up of 18 amino acids. The V end lost 6 bases, the J end lost 7 bases, and 30 bases lay between the germline ends. The CDR3 DNA is TGTGCCAGTAGCCTCCTATTCAGGGCGGACAGTTGGAGTCGTGGCTACACCTTC. Protein product: CASSLLFRADSWSRGYTF.

The chain carries TRBV27 and TRBJ1-2; a possible D gene is TRBD1 (6 bases). The CDR3 is made up of 16 amino acids. The germline CDR1 and CDR2 sequences are MNHEY and SMNVEV (reference sequence). Trimming removed 0 bases from V and 4 bases from J, with 15 bases in between. For the CDR3, the DNA is TGTGCCAGCAGTTTATCGAATCTAGGGGGGGTCTATGGCTACACCTTC. Translated: CASSLSNLGGVYGYTF.

The count of this clone is one. The V gene is TRBV4-3, the J gene TRBJ2-3; 8 bases align to TRBD2. Germline V gene sequence: CDR1 LGHNA, CDR2 YSLEER. The CDR3 is made up of 17 amino acids. Losses at the gene ends were 0 bases for V and 0 bases for J; bases not matched to a gene: 5. CDR3 coding DNA: TGCGCCAGCAGCCAAGATCTGACGGGAGGGAGCACAGATACGCAGTATTTT. This translates into CASSQDLTGGSTDTQYF.

This sequence joins TRBV28 and TRBJ2-7; 8 bases agree with TRBD1. This CDR3 has 20 residues. The V segment lost 5 bases and the J segment 3 bases; nucleotides outside the gene matches: 24. Germline assignment: CDR1 MDHEN and CDR2 SYDVKM. The CDR3 protein is CASSPIFPSLDREYSYEQYF. In DNA form, the CDR3 reads TGTGCCAGCAGTCCTATATTCCCCTCCTTGGACAGGGAGTATAGCTACGAGCAGTACTTC.

The rearrangement uses TRBV6-5 and TRBJ2-7; the D is unclear. The CDR3 loop spans 13 amino acids. Germline assignment: CDR1 MNHEY and CDR2 SVGAGI. V was clipped by 0 bases and J by 1 base, with 4 bases between them. In DNA, the CDR3 is TGTGCCAGCAGTTACTCGGAGTCCTACGAGCAGTACTTC. Amino acid sequence: CASSYSESYEQYF.

The chain couples TRBV2 to TRBJ1-1, with a possible D match to TRBD1 (6 bases). The CDR3 is 13 residues long. Trimming removed 4 bases at V and 10 bases at J, with 16 bases between. Per germline, CDR1 SNHLY and CDR2 FYNNEI. The CDR3 is CASSVGGAFSAFF. CDR3 sequence (DNA): TGTGCCAGCAGTGTCGGGGGGGCCTTCTCAGCTTTCTTT. Based on the CDR3 plus reference TRBV2 and TRBJ1-1, the full variable domain is EPEVTQTPSHQVTQMGQEVILRCVPISNHLYFYWYRQILGQKVEFLVSFYNNEISEKSEIFDDQFSVERPDGSNFTLKIRSTKLEDSAMYFCASSVGGAFSAFFGQGTRLTVV.

This sequence joins TRBV3-1 (or the pseudogene TRBV3-2) and TRBJ1-2; a possible D gene is TRBD1 (6 bases). Trimming pared 1 base from V and 6 bases from J, leaving 15 bases between. The CDR3 sequence is 15 residues long. Germline CDR1 and CDR2: LGHDT and YNNKEL (reference sequence). CDR3 residues: CASSQGAGRGNGYTF. In DNA form, the CDR3 reads TGTGCCAGCAGCCAAGGGGCAGGGAGGGGGAATGGCTACACCTTC.

V and J are TRBV4-3 and TRBJ1-2; D is perhaps TRBD1 (6 bases). V was clipped by 2 bases and J by 0 bases, with 10 bases between them. Germline lookup yields CDR1 LGHNA and CDR2 YSLEER. CDR3 length: 15 residues. The CDR3 loop is CASSQYEGANYGYTF. The CDR3 nucleotides read TGCGCCAGCAGCCAATACGAGGGGGCTAACTATGGCTACACCTTC.